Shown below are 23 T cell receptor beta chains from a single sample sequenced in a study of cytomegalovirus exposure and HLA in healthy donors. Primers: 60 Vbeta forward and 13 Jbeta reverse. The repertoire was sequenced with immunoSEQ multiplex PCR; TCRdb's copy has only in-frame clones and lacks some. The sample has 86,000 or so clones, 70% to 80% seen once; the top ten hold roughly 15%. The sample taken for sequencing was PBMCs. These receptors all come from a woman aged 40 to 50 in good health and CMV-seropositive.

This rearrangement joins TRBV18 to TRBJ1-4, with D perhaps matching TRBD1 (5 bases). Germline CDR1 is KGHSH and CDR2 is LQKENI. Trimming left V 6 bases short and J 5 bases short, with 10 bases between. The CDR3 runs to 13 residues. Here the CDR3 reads CASSGGSNEKLFF. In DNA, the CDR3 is TGTGCCAGCTCCGGGGGATCGAATGAAAAACTGTTTTTT.

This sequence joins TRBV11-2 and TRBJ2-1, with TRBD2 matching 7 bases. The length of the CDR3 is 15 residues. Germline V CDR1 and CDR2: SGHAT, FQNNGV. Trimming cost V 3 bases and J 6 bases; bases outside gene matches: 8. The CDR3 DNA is TGTGCCAGCAGCTTCCTAGCGGTCCCAGGCAATGAGCAGTTCTTC. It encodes CASSFLAVPGNEQFF.

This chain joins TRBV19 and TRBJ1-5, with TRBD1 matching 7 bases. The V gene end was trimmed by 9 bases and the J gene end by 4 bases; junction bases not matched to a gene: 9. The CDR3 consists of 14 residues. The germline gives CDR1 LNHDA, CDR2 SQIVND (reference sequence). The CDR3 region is CASRPGTANQPQHF. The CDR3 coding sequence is TGTGCCAGCCGACCTGGGACAGCAAATCAGCCCCAGCATTTT.

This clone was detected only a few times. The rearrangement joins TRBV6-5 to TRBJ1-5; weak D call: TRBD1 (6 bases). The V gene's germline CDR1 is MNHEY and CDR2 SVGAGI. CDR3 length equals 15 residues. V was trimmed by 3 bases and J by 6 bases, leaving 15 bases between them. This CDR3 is CASSYGGGEGQPQHF. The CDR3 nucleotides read TGTGCCAGCAGTTATGGGGGGGGCGAGGGTCAGCCCCAGCATTTT.

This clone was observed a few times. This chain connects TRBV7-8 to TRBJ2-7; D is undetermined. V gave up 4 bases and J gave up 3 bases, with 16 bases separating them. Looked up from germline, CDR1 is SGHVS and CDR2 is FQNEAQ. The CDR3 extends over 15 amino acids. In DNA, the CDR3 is TGTGCCAGCAGCTCGCGTGGTGGTAGCTACTACGAGCAGTACTTC. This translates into CASSSRGGSYYEQYF.

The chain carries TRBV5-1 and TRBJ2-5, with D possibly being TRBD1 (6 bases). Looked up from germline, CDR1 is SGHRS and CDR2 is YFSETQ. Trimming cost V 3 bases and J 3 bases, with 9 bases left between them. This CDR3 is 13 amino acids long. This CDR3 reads CASSSRGEETQYF. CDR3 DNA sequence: TGCGCCAGCAGCTCCAGGGGAGAAGAGACCCAGTACTTC. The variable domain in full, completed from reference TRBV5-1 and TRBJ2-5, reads KAGVTQTPRYLIKTRGQQVTLSCSPISGHRSVSWYQQTPGQGLQFLFEYFSETQRNKGNFPGRFSGRQFSNSRSEMNVSTLELGDSALYLCASSSRGEETQYFGPGTRLLVL.

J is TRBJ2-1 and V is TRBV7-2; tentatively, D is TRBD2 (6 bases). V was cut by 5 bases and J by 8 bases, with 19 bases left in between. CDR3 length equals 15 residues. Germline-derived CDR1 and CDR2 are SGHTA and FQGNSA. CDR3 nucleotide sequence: TGTGCCAGCAGCGCCCCACCGGCGGGAAGCTATGAGCAGTTCTTC. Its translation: CASSAPPAGSYEQFF. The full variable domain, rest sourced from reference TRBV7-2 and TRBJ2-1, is GAGVSQSPSNKVTEKGKDVELRCDPISGHTALYWYRQSLGQGLEFLIYFQGNSAPDKSGLPSDRFSAERTGGSVSTLTIQRTQQEDSAVYLCASSAPPAGSYEQFFGPGTRLTVL.

CDR3 coding DNA: TGCGCCAGCAGCTTGGCGGAGGGATCCTACAATGAGCAGTTCTTC. As protein: CASSLAEGSYNEQFF. The chain carries TRBV5-1 and TRBJ2-1; possible D gene TRBD2, 6 bases. V lost 0 bases to trimming and J lost 1 base, with 8 bases between them. Germline CDR1 SGHRS, CDR2 YFSETQ. This CDR3 has 15 amino acids.

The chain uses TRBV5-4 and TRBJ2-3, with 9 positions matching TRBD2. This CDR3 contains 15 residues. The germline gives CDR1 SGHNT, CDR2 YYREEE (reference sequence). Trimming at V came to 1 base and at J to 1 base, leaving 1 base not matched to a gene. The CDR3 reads CASSLRTSGTDTQYF. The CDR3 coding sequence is TGTGCCAGCAGCTTGCGGACTAGCGGCACAGATACGCAGTATTTT.

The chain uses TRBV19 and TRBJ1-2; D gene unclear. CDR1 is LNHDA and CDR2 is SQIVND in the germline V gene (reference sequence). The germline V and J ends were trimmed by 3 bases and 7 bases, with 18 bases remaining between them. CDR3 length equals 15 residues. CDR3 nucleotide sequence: TGTGCCAGTAGTATTCGGGAGGGCGGCCGAATTGGCTACACCTTC. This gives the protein CASSIREGGRIGYTF.

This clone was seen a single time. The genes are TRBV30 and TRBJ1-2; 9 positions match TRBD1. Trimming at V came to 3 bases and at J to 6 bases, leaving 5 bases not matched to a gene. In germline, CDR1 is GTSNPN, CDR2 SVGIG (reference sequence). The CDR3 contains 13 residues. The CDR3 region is CAWRDRGRDGYTF. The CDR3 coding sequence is TGTGCCTGGAGGGACAGGGGTCGTGATGGCTACACCTTC.

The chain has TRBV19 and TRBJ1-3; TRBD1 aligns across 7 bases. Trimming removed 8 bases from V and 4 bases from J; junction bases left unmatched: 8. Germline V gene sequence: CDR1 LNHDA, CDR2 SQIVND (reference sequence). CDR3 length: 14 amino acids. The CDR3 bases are TGTGCCAGTGGGCTGACAGGGTACGGAAACACCATATATTTT. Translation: CASGLTGYGNTIYF. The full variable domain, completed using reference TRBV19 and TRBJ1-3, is DGGITQSPKYLFRKEGQNVTLSCEQNLNHDAMYWYRQDPGQGLRLIYYSQIVNDFQKGDIAEGYSVSREKKESFPLTVTSAQKNPTAFYLCASGLTGYGNTIYFGEGSWLTVV.

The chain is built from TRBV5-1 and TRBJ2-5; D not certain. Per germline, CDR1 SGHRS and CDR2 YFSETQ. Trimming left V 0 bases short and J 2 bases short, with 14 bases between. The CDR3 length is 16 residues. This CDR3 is CASSLGIQSIQETQYF. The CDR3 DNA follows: TGCGCCAGCAGCTTGGGAATCCAAAGCATTCAAGAGACCCAGTACTTC.

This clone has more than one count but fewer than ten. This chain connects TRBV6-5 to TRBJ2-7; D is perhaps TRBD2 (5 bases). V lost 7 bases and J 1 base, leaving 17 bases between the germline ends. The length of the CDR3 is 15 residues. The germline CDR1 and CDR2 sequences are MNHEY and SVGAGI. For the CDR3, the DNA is TGTGCCAGCACCCAAGGTGCGGGCGTATCCTACGAGCAGTACTTC. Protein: CASTQGAGVSYEQYF.

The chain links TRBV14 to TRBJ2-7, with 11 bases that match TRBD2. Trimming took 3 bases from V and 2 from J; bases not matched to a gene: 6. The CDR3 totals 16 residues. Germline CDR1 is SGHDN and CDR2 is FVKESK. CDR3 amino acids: CASSQIRTSGPYEQYF. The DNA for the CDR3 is TGTGCCAGCAGCCAGATTAGGACTAGCGGGCCCTACGAGCAGTACTTC.

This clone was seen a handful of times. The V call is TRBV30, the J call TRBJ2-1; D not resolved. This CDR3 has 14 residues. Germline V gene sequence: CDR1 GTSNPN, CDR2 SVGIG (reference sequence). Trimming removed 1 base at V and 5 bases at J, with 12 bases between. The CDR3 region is CAWSGILLHNEQFF. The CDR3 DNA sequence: TGTGCCTGGAGTGGTATCCTACTTCACAATGAGCAGTTCTTC.

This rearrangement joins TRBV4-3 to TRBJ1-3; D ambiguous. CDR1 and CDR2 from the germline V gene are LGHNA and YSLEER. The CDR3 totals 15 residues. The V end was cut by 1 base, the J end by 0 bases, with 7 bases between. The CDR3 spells CASSQAKLSGNTIYF. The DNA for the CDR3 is TGCGCCAGCAGCCAAGCGAAACTCTCTGGAAACACCATATATTTT.

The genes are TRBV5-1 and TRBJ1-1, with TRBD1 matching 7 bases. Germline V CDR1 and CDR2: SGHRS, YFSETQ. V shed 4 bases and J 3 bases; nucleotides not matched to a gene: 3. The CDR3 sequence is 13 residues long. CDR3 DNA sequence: TGCGCCAGCAGCCCCGGACAGGACACTGAAGCTTTCTTT. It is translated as CASSPGQDTEAFF.

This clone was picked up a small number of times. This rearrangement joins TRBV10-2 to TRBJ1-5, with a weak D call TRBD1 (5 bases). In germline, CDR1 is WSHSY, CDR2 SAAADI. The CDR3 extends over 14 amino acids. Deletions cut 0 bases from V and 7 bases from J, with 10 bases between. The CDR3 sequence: CASSESGGNQPQHF. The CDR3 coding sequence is TGCGCCAGCAGTGAGTCTGGGGGGAACCAGCCCCAGCATTTT.

CDR3 protein: CASSPARTLTGPRDTQYF. CDR3 bases: TGTGCCAGCAGCCCCGCCCGGACATTGACAGGCCCCCGGGATACGCAGTATTTT. The rearrangement uses TRBV9 and TRBJ2-3; D may be TRBD1 (6 bases). Trimming pared 4 bases from V and 6 bases from J, leaving 27 bases between. There are 18 residues in the CDR3. CDR1 and CDR2 from the germline V gene are SGDLS and YYNGEE. Combining the CDR3 with reference TRBV9 and TRBJ2-3 gives the whole variable domain DSGVTQTPKHLITATGQRVTLRCSPRSGDLSVYWYQQSLDQGLQFLIQYYNGEERAKGNILERFSAQQFPDLHSELNLSSLELGDSALYFCASSPARTLTGPRDTQYFGPGTRLTVL.

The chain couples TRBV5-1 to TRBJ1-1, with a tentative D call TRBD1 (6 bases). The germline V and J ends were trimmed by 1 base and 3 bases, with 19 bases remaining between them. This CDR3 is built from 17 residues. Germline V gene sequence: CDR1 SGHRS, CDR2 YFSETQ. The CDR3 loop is CASSLLGPLDSHTEAFF. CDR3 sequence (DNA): TGCGCCAGCAGCTTGTTGGGGCCCTTGGACAGCCACACTGAAGCTTTCTTT.

CDR3 protein: CASSRRSGNPETQYF. CDR3 in DNA: TGTGCCAGCAGCCGGCGGTCGGGGAATCCAGAGACCCAGTACTTC. V usage is TRBV7-9 and J usage is TRBJ2-5, with D tentatively TRBD2 (5 bases). The CDR3 is 15 residues long. Deletions cut 5 bases from V and 4 bases from J, with 17 bases between. Germline CDR1 and CDR2: SEHNR and FQNEAQ (reference sequence).

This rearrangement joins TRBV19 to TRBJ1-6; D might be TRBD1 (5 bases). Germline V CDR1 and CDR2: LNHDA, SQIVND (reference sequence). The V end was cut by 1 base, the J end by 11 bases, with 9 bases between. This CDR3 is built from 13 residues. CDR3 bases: TGTGCCAGTAGTATAGGGGGCGGAGCACCCCTCCACTTT. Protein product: CASSIGGGAPLHF.